The sequence of this TCR beta chain was determined in a study of blood T cell repertoires in COVID-19. Assay: immunoSEQ multiplex PCR; the TCRdb copy retains only in-frame clones and omits some. The sample carries 250,000 to 350,000 clones, approximately 84% recorded once. Sequencing used peripheral blood. The origin of this receptor is a human donor with COVID-19, enrolled during active disease. The donor label of this sample is uncertain.

CDR3 sequence (DNA): TGTGCCAGTAGTATAGGGCAGCGGCGTCAAGAGACCCAGTACTTC. Its protein product is CASSIGQRRQETQYF. V usage is TRBV19 and J usage is TRBJ2-5; a possible D gene is TRBD2 (5 bases). Trimming left V 1 base short and J 2 bases short, with 11 bases between. Germline CDR1 LNHDA, CDR2 SQIVND (reference sequence). The CDR3 is made up of 15 amino acids. The full variable domain, completed using reference TRBV19 and TRBJ2-5, is DGGITQSPKYLFRKEGQNVTLSCEQNLNHDAMYWYRQDPGQGLRLIYYSQIVNDFQKGDIAEGYSVSREKKESFPLTVTSAQKNPTAFYLCASSIGQRRQETQYFGPGTRLLVL.